A selection of T cell receptor beta chains follows, all from one sample in a study of OX40 agonist ivuxolimab in advanced cancers. Only in-frame clones appear in the TCRdb table, and some are missing; sequencing was by immunoSEQ multiplex PCR. Of tens of thousands of clones in the sample, approximately 83% were seen once. The input for sequencing was CD4+ or CD8+ T cells sorted from blood, taken in a trial of the OX40 agonist ivuxolimab. The receptors originated from an adult with an advanced solid tumor such as melanoma, head and neck, liver or kidney cancer. CDR3s include the opening cysteine and the closing phenylalanine or tryptophan. The D gene is left open where the match is weak. Some rows mark clone size as missing; the rest say once, few, many or name a class of expanded clone.

V gene,clone size,D gene,J gene,CDR3 DNA,CDR3 protein
TRBV5-1,-,TRBD1,TRBJ2-7,TGCGCCAGCAGCTTGGGTGGGACAGGGGCTTACGAGCAGTACTTC,CASSLGGTGAYEQYF
TRBV27,-,-,TRBJ2-6,TGTGCCAGCAGTGCCCTCTCTGGGGCCAACGTCCTGACTTTC,CASSALSGANVLTF
TRBV7-2,-,-,TRBJ1-1,TGTGCCAGCAGCTTAGGATACAACACTGAAGCTTTCTTT,CASSLGYNTEAFF
TRBV7-9,-,TRBD1,TRBJ2-7,TGTGCCAGCAGCCCCCGTCGACAGGGCCACGACGAGCAGTACTTC,CASSPRRQGHDEQYF
TRBV29-1,-,TRBD1,TRBJ1-2,TGCAGCGTGGGGACAGGGAGAGGTGGCTACACCTTC,CSVGTGRGGYTF
TRBV4-3,-,-,TRBJ1-5,TGCGCCAGCAGCCAAAGAGGTGGCCAGCCCCAGCATTTT,CASSQRGGQPQHF
TRBV27,-,-,TRBJ2-1,TGTGCCAGCAGCGATAGCGGCCTTAGAGGCAATGAGCAGTTCTTC,CASSDSGLRGNEQFF
TRBV9,-,-,TRBJ2-2,TGTGCCAGCAGCGTAGAGACCGGGGAGCTGTTTTTT,CASSVETGELFF
TRBV9,-,-,TRBJ2-7,TGTGCCAGCAGCCCGAGCGCAGGAATCTCCTACGAGCAGTACTTC,CASSPSAGISYEQYF
TRBV7-6,-,-,TRBJ2-3,TGTGCCAGCAGCTACAGTACTAGCTTGGATACGCAGTATTTT,CASSYSTSLDTQYF
TRBV7-9,-,-,TRBJ1-1,TGTGCCAGCAATCCTCAGACGCAGGGCTGGGGCACTGAAGCTTTCTTT,CASNPQTQGWGTEAFF
TRBV2,-,TRBD2,TRBJ2-7,TGTGCCAGCAGACAGGGGGGGACTAGCGAAGACTTC,CASRQGGTSEDF
TRBV4-1,-,-,TRBJ2-2,TGCGCCAGCAGCCAAGTTGAAGAACAGGTGATACTGTTTTTT,CASSQVEEQVILFF
TRBV28,-,-,TRBJ2-1,TGTGCCAGCAGCCAGGACTGGACGGAGCAGTTCTTC,CASSQDWTEQFF
TRBV9,-,-,TRBJ2-3,TGTGCCAGCAGCGTAGCTGGGGGGAGCACAGATACGCAGTATTTT,CASSVAGGSTDTQYF
TRBV5-4,few,-,TRBJ1-1,TGTGCCTCTAAGGCAGTGGAGAACACTGAAGCTTTCTTT,CASKAVENTEAFF
TRBV30,-,TRBD2,TRBJ2-7,TGTGCCTGGAGTACGGGGGGACCCCCCTACGAGCAGTACTTC,CAWSTGGPPYEQYF
TRBV28,-,-,TRBJ2-5,TGTGCCAGCCGACCCCTGACGATGCGGCAAGAGACCCAGTACTTC,CASRPLTMRQETQYF
TRBV27,-,TRBD1,TRBJ2-7,TGTGCCAGCAGTTTAAGGACAGGGGGATCCTACGAGCAGTACTTC,CASSLRTGGSYEQYF
TRBV11-2,-,-,TRBJ1-5,TGTGCCAGCAGCCCCACAGGCAATCAGCCCCAGCATTTT,CASSPTGNQPQHF
TRBV7-3,-,TRBD2,TRBJ2-2,TGTGCCAGCAGCTTATTTCCTAGCGGGTCGAACACCGGGGAGCTGTTTTTT,CASSLFPSGSNTGELFF
TRBV6-1,-,-,TRBJ2-7,TGTGCCAGCAGTGAAGGGGTCCGCCCCGGCCACTACGAGCAGTACTTC,CASSEGVRPGHYEQYF
TRBV27,-,TRBD1,TRBJ2-7,TGTGCCAGCAGTACGGGGACAGGGGGCTACGAGCAGTACTTC,CASSTGTGGYEQYF
TRBV27,-,-,TRBJ2-7,TGTGCCAGCAGCCCCAACTTGGGGGAGCAGTACTTC,CASSPNLGEQYF
TRBV6-1,-,-,TRBJ2-7,TGTGCCAGCAGTGATATCCACGAGCAGTACTTC,CASSDIHEQYF